What follows are 20 T cell receptor beta chains derived from one specimen sequenced in a study of T-cell memory formation after mild COVID-19. TCRdb reprocessed the 5' RACE reads with MiXCR, giving one entry per CDR3 protein. The sample carries more than 250,000 distinct CDR3 sequences, about a sixth recorded once. Sequenced input: PBMCs or a T cell subset sorted from them (not recorded which). All receptors derive from a man aged 18-30 years who had mild COVID-19 (a few samples of this study predate the infection). Cell type and time point are not known.

The chain recombines TRBV18 with TRBJ2-3; the match to TRBD2 covers 12 bases. Per germline, CDR1 KGHSH and CDR2 LQKENI. The CDR3 is made up of 17 amino acids. The junction had 6 bases not matched to a gene; V was cut back by 3 bases and J by 2 bases. CDR3 loop: CASSPPGLAGITDTQYF. For the CDR3, the DNA is TGTGCCAGCTCACCTCCGGGACTAGCGGGTATCACAGATACGCAGTATTTT.

This clonotype was observed a handful of times. The CDR3 loop reads CASRDRRTEAFF. CDR3 coding DNA: TGCGCCAGCAGAGACCGACGAACTGAAGCTTTCTTT. V and J are TRBV5-1 and TRBJ1-1; D ambiguous. This CDR3 is 12 amino acids long. Germline V gives CDR1 SGHRS, CDR2 YFSETQ. Trimming stripped 5 bases from V and 5 bases from J, with 10 bases between.

This clonotype was recorded a few times. The rearrangement links TRBV7-2 to TRBJ2-3; no reliable D call. Trimming removed 10 bases at V and 5 bases at J, with 19 bases between. CDR1 and CDR2 (germline): SGHTA, FQGNSA. The CDR3 sequence is 14 residues long. The CDR3 DNA is TGTGCCACCCGGGCCGGGTTGAGTCGAGATACGCAGTATTTT. It specifies CATRAGLSRDTQYF.

The chain recombines TRBV7-3 with TRBJ1-4; D is unresolved. Germline lookup yields CDR1 SGHTA and CDR2 FQGTGA. Trimming took 5 bases from V and 8 from J, leaving 12 bases between them. The CDR3 covers 13 residues. CDR3 bases: TGTGCCAGCAGCCGTCGTCAAGGCGAAAAACTGTTTTTT. Amino acid sequence: CASSRRQGEKLFF. Complete variable domain (other parts from reference TRBV7-3 and TRBJ1-4): GAGVSQTPSNKVTEKGKYVELRCDPISGHTALYWYRQSLGQGPEFLIYFQGTGAADDSGLPNDRFFAVRPEGSVSTLKIQRTERGDSAVYLCASSRRQGEKLFFGSGTQLSVL.

The chain carries TRBV7-2 and TRBJ2-2; no clear D gene. Germline loops: CDR1 SGHTA, CDR2 FQGNSA. Trimming removed 8 bases from V and 2 bases from J, with 9 bases in between. The CDR3 has 13 amino acids. The CDR3 DNA sequence: TGTGCCAGCTCGGCTCCTAACACCGGGGAGCTGTTTTTT. Translation: CASSAPNTGELFF.

This clonotype showed up many times. The chain is built from TRBV7-9 and TRBJ2-7; D tentatively fits TRBD1 or TRBD2 (5 bases each). The CDR3 has 12 residues. Trimming took 3 bases from V and 6 from J, leaving 9 bases between them. From germline, CDR1 is SEHNR and CDR2 FQNEAQ (reference sequence). CDR3 DNA sequence: TGTGCCAGCAGCTTTGAGGGGCGCGAGCAGTACTTC. The encoded protein is CASSFEGREQYF.

This clonotype has a handful of counts. The chain's CDR3 is CASRSAGTSYYNEQFF. CDR3 DNA: TGTGCCAGCAGAAGTGCCGGGACTAGCTATTACAATGAGCAGTTCTTC. The chain carries TRBV11-2 and TRBJ2-1, with TRBD2 matching over 9 bases. The CDR3 extends over 16 amino acids. The V segment lost 6 bases and the J segment 4 bases; nucleotides outside the gene matches: 10. The germline V gene encodes CDR1 SGHAT and CDR2 FQNNGV.

This clonotype appeared a few times. V usage is TRBV2 and J usage is TRBJ1-6; TRBD1 might be the D (5 bases). This CDR3 region has 13 residues. Germline CDR1 reads SNHLY; CDR2 reads FYNNEI. With 4 bases removed from V and 6 bases from J, the gap between germline ends came to 7 bases. The CDR3 DNA sequence: TGTGCCAGCAGTGCGGGACTTAATTCACCCCTCCACTTT. Amino acid sequence: CASSAGLNSPLHF.

The chain employs TRBV6-2 or TRBV6-3 and TRBJ1-1; TRBD1 agrees at 10 bases. CDR1 and CDR2 (germline): MNHEY, SVGEGT. Unmatched junction bases numbered 8, after V lost 4 bases and J lost 9 bases. This CDR3 is 14 amino acids long. The CDR3 reads CASSSGTGVVKAFF. The CDR3 bases are TGTGCCAGCAGTTCCGGGACAGGGGTTGTTAAAGCTTTCTTT.

The chain links TRBV4-1 to TRBJ1-1; possible D gene TRBD1, 5 bases. Germline-derived CDR1 and CDR2 are MGHRA and YSYEKL. The CDR3 sequence is 15 residues long. Trimming removed 1 base from V and 2 bases from J, with 11 bases in between. Here the CDR3 reads CASSQAWGDNTEAFF. CDR3 in DNA: TGCGCCAGCAGCCAAGCTTGGGGGGATAACACTGAAGCTTTCTTT.

J is TRBJ1-6 and V is TRBV12-3 or TRBV12-4; tentatively, D is TRBD1 (5 bases). The V and J ends lost 5 bases and 0 bases respectively, with 11 bases between them. The CDR3 runs 16 residues. For the CDR3, the DNA is TGTGCCAGCAGTAGGGGAAAGAGCTCCTATAATTCACCCCTCCACTTT. This translates into CASSRGKSSYNSPLHF.

The gene calls are TRBV10-3 and TRBJ2-7; perhaps D is TRBD1 or TRBD2 (5 bases each). The CDR3 spans 16 residues. Germline V gives CDR1 ENHRY, CDR2 SYGVKD. Trimming shortened V by 3 bases and J by 4 bases, and 19 bases separated the two germline ends. Here the CDR3 reads CAISDSGASQVYEQYV. CDR3 sequence (DNA): TGTGCCATCAGTGACTCCGGGGCCTCCCAAGTATACGAGCAGTACGTC.

The chain links TRBV2 to TRBJ2-3; D unresolved. Between the trimmed V and J ends, which lost 8 bases and 0 bases, there was a span of 12 bases. Germline CDR1 reads SNHLY; CDR2 reads FYNNEI. This CDR3 is 14 amino acids long. The CDR3 protein is CASRVEPSTDTQYF. For the CDR3, the DNA is TGTGCCAGCCGCGTAGAACCTAGCACAGATACGCAGTATTTT.

This clonotype was counted only a few times. The rearrangement links TRBV12-3 or TRBV12-4 to TRBJ1-2; TRBD1 matches 7 bases. Unmatched junction bases numbered 11, after V lost 6 bases and J lost 4 bases. The CDR3 totals 15 residues. This chain's CDR3 is CASSPRRTGGYGYTF. DNA for the CDR3: TGTGCCAGCAGCCCCCGGCGGACAGGTGGCTATGGCTACACCTTC.

This clonotype was seen only a few times. This sequence joins TRBV18 and TRBJ2-7; no definite D call. V dropped 3 bases and J dropped 2 bases, with 5 bases sitting between them. This CDR3 region has 12 residues. CDR1 is KGHSH and CDR2 is LQKENI in the germline V gene. CDR3 region: CASSPLPYEQYF. The CDR3 region has the DNA TGTGCCAGCTCACCCCTCCCCTACGAGCAGTACTTC.

This clonotype was found a few times. The chain recombines TRBV5-8 with TRBJ2-3, with a tentative D call TRBD1 (5 bases). Trimming pared 5 bases from V and 0 bases from J, leaving 10 bases between. This CDR3 has 14 residues. Germline CDR1 and CDR2: SGHTS and YDEGEE. The CDR3 nucleotides are TGTGCCAGCAGTCGTGACAGAAGCACAGATACGCAGTATTTT. Translating it yields CASSRDRSTDTQYF.

J is TRBJ2-5 and V is TRBV5-1, with D unresolved. The CDR3 has 12 amino acids. V lost 4 bases and J 4 bases, leaving 8 bases between the germline ends. Germline assignment: CDR1 SGHRS and CDR2 YFSETQ. Here the CDR3 reads CASSRWGETQYF. Here the CDR3 DNA reads TGCGCCAGCAGCAGATGGGGAGAGACCCAGTACTTC.

With regard to this clonotype: Given a much more abundant clone one base away, this may be a read error. This chain links TRBV12-3 or TRBV12-4 with TRBJ1-5; TRBD1 agrees at 7 bases. This CDR3 has 13 residues. CDR3 sequence (DNA): TGTGACAGCAGGGGGACAGGCAATCAGCCCCAGCATTTT. It is translated as CDSRGTGNQPQHF.

The rearrangement links TRBV7-2 to TRBJ2-3; possible D gene TRBD2, 6 bases. Germline CDR1 is SGHTA and CDR2 is FQGNSA. V was trimmed by 9 bases and J by 6 bases, leaving 19 bases between them. This CDR3 has 14 amino acids. CDR3 nucleotides: TGTGCCAGTTCGTCGGGGACTCCCCCGGATACGCAGTATTTT. Its protein product is CASSSGTPPDTQYF.

The J gene is TRBJ1-5, the V gene TRBV28; unclear D gene. The ends were cut back, 2 bases at V and 6 bases at J, with 11 bases in the middle. The CDR3 length is 14 residues. In germline, CDR1 is MDHEN, CDR2 SYDVKM. The CDR3 here is CASSLGNAGQPQHF. The DNA for the CDR3 is TGTGCCAGCAGTTTAGGGAATGCGGGTCAGCCCCAGCATTTT.